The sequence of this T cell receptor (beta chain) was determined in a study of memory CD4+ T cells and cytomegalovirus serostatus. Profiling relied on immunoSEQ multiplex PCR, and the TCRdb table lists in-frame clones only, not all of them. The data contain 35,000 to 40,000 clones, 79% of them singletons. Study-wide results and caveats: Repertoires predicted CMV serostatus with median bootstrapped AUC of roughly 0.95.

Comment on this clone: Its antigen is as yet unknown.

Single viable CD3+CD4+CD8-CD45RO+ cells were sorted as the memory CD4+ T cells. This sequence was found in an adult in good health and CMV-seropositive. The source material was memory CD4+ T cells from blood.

CDR3 sequence: CASSPNGVYGYTF. CDR3 nucleotides: TGTGCCAGCAGCCCTAACGGCGTCTATGGCTACACCTTC. The V call is TRBV7-6, the J call TRBJ1-2; D uncertain. The germline V gene has CDR1 SGHVS and CDR2 FNYEAQ. The CDR3 is 13 residues long. V lost 5 bases and J 4 bases, leaving 11 bases between the germline ends.